Listed below are T cell receptor beta chains from one sample, sequenced in a study of cytomegalovirus exposure and HLA in healthy donors. Method: immunoSEQ multiplex PCR; TCRdb's copy keeps in-frame clones and lacks some. Of roughly 100,000 clones in the sample, 70% to 75% were seen once. The sample comprised PBMCs. These receptors were taken from a female donor in good health and CMV-seronegative. CDR3s include the opening cysteine and the closing phenylalanine or tryptophan. A D gene is named only where the DNA matches it firmly. Clone size appears in some rows only: once, few, many, or a class for an expanded clone.

TRBV4-3	NA	NA	TRBJ2-5	TGCGCCAGCAGCCTCTCTCTTTGGCAGGGAGGAGAGACCCAGTACTTC	CASSLSLWQGGETQYF
TRBV6-5	NA	TRBD1	TRBJ2-7	TGTGCCAGCAGCCAGGACAGGACGGGCCCCTACGAGCAGTACTTC	CASSQDRTGPYEQYF
TRBV30	NA	NA	TRBJ2-7	TGTGCCTGGAAGGCAGGCGCCGGTGTTTCCTACGAGCAGTACTTC	CAWKAGAGVSYEQYF
TRBV6-1	NA	NA	TRBJ1-2	TGTGCCAGCAGTGAAATGGGCCTCGAGAACTATGGCTACACCTTC	CASSEMGLENYGYTF
TRBV27	NA	TRBD2	TRBJ2-1	TGTGCCAGCAGTTTAGAGGGACTAGTTTCCAATGAGCAGTTCTTC	CASSLEGLVSNEQFF
TRBV4-3	few	NA	TRBJ1-1	TGCGCCAGCAGCCAGGGGAGTATGAACACTGAAGCTTTCTTT	CASSQGSMNTEAFF
TRBV28	NA	NA	TRBJ1-1	TGTGCCAGCGGGAGCGTGGACACTGAAGCTTTCTTT	CASGSVDTEAFF
TRBV27	NA	TRBD2	TRBJ2-1	TGTGCCAGCAAGAGGCGGGGGTTAAATGAGCAGTTCTTC	CASKRRGLNEQFF
TRBV11-3	NA	TRBD2	TRBJ2-1	TGTGCCAGCAGCTTAGGTAGCGGGAACTACAATGAGCAGTTCTTC	CASSLGSGNYNEQFF
TRBV27	NA	NA	TRBJ1-1	TGTGCCAGCAGTGAAGACTTGAACACTGAAGCTTTCTTT	CASSEDLNTEAFF
TRBV19	NA	NA	TRBJ2-7	TGTGCCAGTAGTATCAACAGGGACGAGCAGTACTTC	CASSINRDEQYF
TRBV7-9	NA	TRBD1	TRBJ2-7	TGTGCCAGCCGACAGGGGGCCGGGGAGCAGTACTTC	CASRQGAGEQYF
TRBV7-9	few	NA	TRBJ1-1	TGTGCCAGCAGCTCACCGACAGAGAACACTGAAGCTTTCTTT	CASSSPTENTEAFF
TRBV29-1	NA	TRBD1	TRBJ2-5	TGCAGCGTCCGGGAAGAACCAGGGGGCCTCGACTTC	CSVREEPGGLDF
TRBV5-1	NA	TRBD1	TRBJ1-1	TGCGCCAGCAGCGCGACCAGGGGGCGAGGCAGTGAAGCTTTCTTT	CASSATRGRGSEAFF
TRBV28	NA	TRBD1	TRBJ2-5	TGTGCCAGCACACGTAGGACAGGTTCTAAGACCCAGTACTTC	CASTRRTGSKTQYF
TRBV7-9	NA	NA	TRBJ2-1	TGTGCCAGCAGCTTAGAGTCAGCGAGGGGAGGTGATGAGCAGTTCTTC	CASSLESARGGDEQFF
TRBV5-1	NA	TRBD2	TRBJ2-7	TGCGCCAGCAGCCCGGGAGGGCCCTACGAGCAGTACTTC	CASSPGGPYEQYF
TRBV7-9	NA	TRBD1	TRBJ2-7	TGTGCCAGCAGCTTATCGGGACAGGTGGCCTACGAGCAGTACTTC	CASSLSGQVAYEQYF
TRBV27	many	NA	TRBJ2-1	TGTGCCAGCAGTTCTTTTGGGAGCTCCTACAATGAGCAGTTCTTC	CASSSFGSSYNEQFF
TRBV6-5	NA	NA	TRBJ2-3	TGTGCCAGCAGTTACTTGACTGCAGATACGCAGTATTTT	CASSYLTADTQYF
TRBV7-2	NA	NA	TRBJ2-3	TGTGCCAGCAGCTTAGCGGGAGAGGCAGATACGCAGTATTTT	CASSLAGEADTQYF
TRBV5-5	medium-sized	TRBD2	TRBJ2-5	TGTGCCAGCAGCTTGATGGCTAGCGGGAGGGAAGAGACCCAGTACTTC	CASSLMASGREETQYF
TRBV2	NA	NA	TRBJ2-3	TGTGCCAGCAGTGGTTACTACCCCCCCACAGATACGCAGTATTTT	CASSGYYPPTDTQYF
TRBV14	NA	NA	TRBJ1-2	TGTGCCAGCAGCCAAGAACTCGGACACGTCCCCTATGGCTACACCTTC	CASSQELGHVPYGYTF
TRBV11-2	NA	NA	TRBJ2-1	TGTGCCAGCAGCGGAGTTCGGGATGCCCTCAATGAGCAGTTCTTC	CASSGVRDALNEQFF
TRBV5-1	NA	NA	TRBJ2-2	TGCGCCAGCAGCTTCCGGGACACCGGGGAGCTGTTTTTT	CASSFRDTGELFF
TRBV28	NA	NA	TRBJ2-7	TGTGCCAGCAGCCACCCCCGAGGGCGGAGCTCCTACGAGCAGTACTTC	CASSHPRGRSSYEQYF
TRBV28	once	NA	TRBJ1-1	TGTGCCAGCAGTGGGCCCAGGAACACTGAAGCTTTCTTT	CASSGPRNTEAFF
TRBV6-1	few	TRBD2	TRBJ2-1	TGTGCCAGCGCTACCGGACTAGCGGCCGACAATGAGCAGTTCTTC	CASATGLAADNEQFF
TRBV5-6	few	NA	TRBJ1-2	TGTGCCAGCAGCGGAGAATTTAACTATGGCTACACCTTC	CASSGEFNYGYTF
TRBV6-1	NA	NA	TRBJ2-2	TGTGCCAGCAGTGAAGCAAGTGAGGGAGCCGGGGAGCTGTTTTTT	CASSEASEGAGELFF
TRBV28	NA	TRBD2	TRBJ2-1	TGTGCCAGCAGTTTCCGTAGCGGGAGGGTCAATGAGCAGTTCTTC	CASSFRSGRVNEQFF
TRBV7-9	NA	NA	TRBJ2-1	TGTGCCAGCAGCTCCGGGACTGGGGACAATGAGCAGTTCTTC	CASSSGTGDNEQFF
TRBV5-8	NA	TRBD1	TRBJ1-5	TGTGCCAGCAGCTTGTCCCGGGACAGGGTTTATAGCAATCAGCCCCAGCATTTT	CASSLSRDRVYSNQPQHF
TRBV7-6	NA	NA	TRBJ2-1	TGTGCCAGCAGCTTAGGGGCTCCAAGAGGGAGTTCCTACAATGAGCAGTTCTTC	CASSLGAPRGSSYNEQFF
TRBV6-5	NA	TRBD2	TRBJ2-2	TGTGCCAGTCGTGCGGCTAGCGGGAACACCGGGGAGCTGTTTTTT	CASRAASGNTGELFF
TRBV11-2	NA	NA	TRBJ2-1	TGTGCCAGCAGCTCCCTGCGAGGGAGCAATGAGCAGTTCTTC	CASSSLRGSNEQFF
TRBV6-8	NA	NA	TRBJ1-2	TGTGCCAGCAGTTACTCGAAGTCGGGACGGGGGGACGGCTACACCTTC	CASSYSKSGRGDGYTF
TRBV7-2	NA	NA	TRBJ1-2	TGTGCCAGCAGCTTAGACAATAACTATGGCTACACCTTC	CASSLDNNYGYTF
TRBV20-1	once	NA	TRBJ2-3	TGCAGTGCTAGGAGGGATACGCAGTATTTT	CSARRDTQYF
TRBV27	NA	NA	TRBJ2-1	TGTGCCAGCAGTTCCTCCGGGACTTCCTACAATGAGCAGTTCTTC	CASSSSGTSYNEQFF
TRBV20-1	few	TRBD1	TRBJ2-7	TGCAACGCGACAGGGTACAACGAGCAGTACTTC	CNATGYNEQYF
TRBV21-1	NA	NA	TRBJ2-7	TGTGCCAGCAGCACGTACAGGGGTGAGGAGCAGTACTTC	CASSTYRGEEQYF
TRBV6-1	once	NA	TRBJ1-5	TGTGCCAGCAGTGAAGAGGGAGGGTTTAATCAGCCCCAGCATTTT	CASSEEGGFNQPQHF
TRBV5-1	few	TRBD1	TRBJ1-5	TGCGCCAGCAGCCCGGAGGGGGGACAGGGAGGGTATCAGCCCCAGCATTTT	CASSPEGGQGGYQPQHF
TRBV10-3	NA	NA	TRBJ1-1	TGTGCCATCAGTGAGGCCTGGAGCACTGAAGCTTTCTTT	CAISEAWSTEAFF
TRBV18	once	NA	TRBJ2-6	TGTGCCAGCTCACCAGTCTCAGGGCCTGGGGCCAACGTCCTGACTTTC	CASSPVSGPGANVLTF
TRBV7-8	few	NA	TRBJ1-1	TGTGCCAGCAGCTTAGCGCTGCTAGGAGGGAACACTGAAGCTTTCTTT	CASSLALLGGNTEAFF
TRBV27	NA	NA	TRBJ2-7	TGTGCCAGCAGCCGTCGGACAGACCCCGTTAGCTCCTACGAGCAGTACTTC	CASSRRTDPVSSYEQYF